These T cell receptor beta chains were read from a single sample in a study of PD-1 blockade in mismatch repair-deficient tumors. The assay was immunoSEQ multiplex PCR, and TCRdb's table has in-frame clones only and misses some. The sample shows 76,000 or so clones, 70% to 90% of them seen only once. The sample was peripheral blood, taken 44 weeks after starting pembrolizumab. The receptors stem from an adult with mismatch repair-deficient cancer. The CDR3 runs from the conserved cysteine through the conserved F or W. The D gene is left open where the match is weak. A row's size may be missing; if present it is once, few, many or a size class.

d_call,v_call,clone_size,j_call,cdr3_length,cdr3_nt,cdr3_aa
TRBD2,TRBV16,NA,TRBJ2-1,14,TGTGCCAGCAGCGGACTAGCGGGATACAATGAGCAGTTCTTC,CASSGLAGYNEQFF
NA,TRBV18,NA,TRBJ2-3,17,TGTGCCAGCTCACCACTAAGCGGGTCCTTTTTCACGGATACGCAGTATTTT,CASSPLSGSFFTDTQYF
NA,TRBV30,NA,TRBJ1-5,15,TGTGCCTGGAGCCAAGACATGGGTAGCAATCAGCCCCAGCATTTT,CAWSQDMGSNQPQHF
TRBD1,TRBV7-9,NA,TRBJ1-1,15,TGTGCCAGCAGCCATGGGACAGGGGGCCGAGCTGAAGCTTTCTTT,CASSHGTGGRAEAFF
TRBD1,TRBV6-5,NA,TRBJ2-7,14,TGTGCCAGCAGTTACGGGACAGGGCCCTACGAGCAGTACTTC,CASSYGTGPYEQYF
TRBD1,TRBV6-6,NA,TRBJ2-2,15,TGTGCCAGCAGTCCCCGACAGGGGAACACCGGGGAGCTGTTTTTT,CASSPRQGNTGELFF
TRBD2,TRBV30,NA,TRBJ2-5,15,TGTGCCTGGAGTCACCCGGGACTAGCGGGAGGCAACCAGTACTTC,CAWSHPGLAGGNQYF
NA,TRBV19,NA,TRBJ1-2,14,TGTGCCAGTAGTATAGTCGGAGGGAACTATGGCTACACCTTC,CASSIVGGNYGYTF
NA,TRBV5-6,NA,TRBJ2-7,12,TGTGCCAGCAGCAGACTTAGAGGCGAGCAGTACTTC,CASSRLRGEQYF
NA,TRBV15,NA,TRBJ1-2,16,TGTGCCACCAGCAGAGGGGCAGGGAACATTAACTATGGCTACACCTTC,CATSRGAGNINYGYTF
TRBD1,TRBV18,NA,TRBJ1-1,16,TGTGCCAGCTCACCAAATTTACAGGGGGCAGGCACTGAAGCTTTCTTT,CASSPNLQGAGTEAFF
TRBD1,TRBV11-3,NA,TRBJ1-1,16,TGTGCCAGCAGCCCCAGACAGGGGGGAGGGGGCACTGAAGCTTTCTTT,CASSPRQGGGGTEAFF
TRBD1,TRBV5-1,NA,TRBJ2-7,15,TGCGCCAGCAGCTTGACACCGGGACAGTCCTACGAGCAGTACTTC,CASSLTPGQSYEQYF
TRBD2,TRBV19,NA,TRBJ2-3,16,TGTGCCAGTAGTGGTTACGCGGGAGTGAGCACAGATACGCAGTATTTT,CASSGYAGVSTDTQYF
NA,TRBV9,NA,TRBJ1-1,14,TGTGCCAGCAGCTTACGCGGGGGAGGGGGTGAAGCTTTCTTT,CASSLRGGGGEAFF
NA,TRBV7-2,NA,TRBJ2-7,12,TGTGCCAGCAGCTCCAATAACTACGAGCAGTACTTC,CASSSNNYEQYF
NA,TRBV7-8,NA,TRBJ2-7,15,TGTGCCAGCAGCCCCCAGGAGGGACCCACCTACGAGCAGTACTTC,CASSPQEGPTYEQYF
TRBD2,TRBV29-1,NA,TRBJ2-2,18,TGCAGCGTTGAGCTAAATCGGTCGGGGGGAAGTGGGACCGGGGAGCTGTTTTTT,CSVELNRSGGSGTGELFF
NA,TRBV7-2,few,TRBJ1-1,11,TGTGCCAGCAGCTGGGGGACTGAAGCTTTCTTT,CASSWGTEAFF
TRBD2,TRBV5-6,once,TRBJ2-3,16,TGTGCCAGCAGCTTTTTACTAGCGGGGTACACAGATACGCAGTATTTT,CASSFLLAGYTDTQYF
TRBD2,TRBV15,NA,TRBJ2-2,17,TGTGCCACCAGCACCAAACGACTAGCGGGAGTGGTCGGGGAGCTGTTTTTT,CATSTKRLAGVVGELFF
NA,TRBV13,NA,TRBJ2-2,16,TGTGCCAGCAGCTTCATCGGGGGCCTTATAACCGGGGAGCTGTTTTTT,CASSFIGGLITGELFF
TRBD1,TRBV7-8,NA,TRBJ2-1,16,TGTGCCAGCAGCACCCTTACAGGGACAGGGGCCAATGAGCAGTTCTTC,CASSTLTGTGANEQFF
TRBD1,TRBV19,NA,TRBJ1-5,14,TGTGCCAGTAGTTCCCAGGGGGCGGGTCAGCCCCAGCATTTT,CASSSQGAGQPQHF
NA,TRBV4-1,once,TRBJ2-1,17,TGCGCCAGCAGCCAAGATGGAGGGGGGCTAGCCTACAATGAGCAGTTCTTC,CASSQDGGGLAYNEQFF
TRBD2,TRBV4-3,once,TRBJ2-1,18,TGCGCCAGCAGCCAAGATAGTGGGTCTAGCGGCCCATACAATGAGCAGTTCTTC,CASSQDSGSSGPYNEQFF
NA,TRBV19,NA,TRBJ2-3,13,TGTGCCACCTTGAGGGAACGAACAGATACGCAGTATTTT,CATLRERTDTQYF
NA,TRBV9,NA,TRBJ2-7,11,TGTGCCAGCAGCGCAGGGTACGAGCAGTACTTC,CASSAGYEQYF
NA,TRBV7-9,NA,TRBJ1-3,16,TGTGCCAGCAGCAAGGCGCAGGCGAGCTCTGGAAACACCATATATTTT,CASSKAQASSGNTIYF
TRBD2,TRBV5-4,NA,TRBJ2-3,16,TGTGCCAGCAGCTTGCGGCTAAGCGGGACTGGAGATACGCAGTATTTT,CASSLRLSGTGDTQYF
NA,TRBV11-3,NA,TRBJ1-3,13,TGTGCCAGCAGCTTGGGGACTGGAAACACCATATATTTT,CASSLGTGNTIYF
NA,TRBV2,NA,TRBJ1-2,17,TGTGCCAGCAGTGAAAGGGGCCCCCCTCTCGCTAACTATGGCTACACCTTC,CASSERGPPLANYGYTF
TRBD2,TRBV11-2,NA,TRBJ2-3,15,TGTGCCAGCAGCTTAGGGGCGGGAGTGCAAGATACGCAGTATTTT,CASSLGAGVQDTQYF
NA,TRBV10-3,NA,TRBJ2-7,16,TGTGCCATCAGTGATCGTGGGAAGCGGAACTCCTACGAGCAGTACTTC,CAISDRGKRNSYEQYF
NA,TRBV4-1,NA,TRBJ2-1,15,TGCGCCAGCAGCCAAGAGATTTCCTTTGTAGATGAGCAGTTCTTC,CASSQEISFVDEQFF
TRBD1,TRBV2,NA,TRBJ1-5,15,TGTGCCAGCAGTGATTTAGGACAGGGGTCACAGCCCCAGCATTTT,CASSDLGQGSQPQHF
TRBD2,TRBV29-1,NA,TRBJ2-1,18,TGCAGCGTGGTACAGGGACTAGCGGGCTACAGCTCCTACAATGAGCAGTTCTTC,CSVVQGLAGYSSYNEQFF
NA,TRBV14,NA,TRBJ2-1,13,TGTGCCAGCAGCCAACCTGAGGGGATTCGGCAGTTCTTC,CASSQPEGIRQFF
TRBD1,TRBV5-1,NA,TRBJ2-1,17,TGCGCCAGCAGCGCGGAGACAGGGTTCGGTTCCTACAATGAGCAGTTCTTC,CASSAETGFGSYNEQFF
NA,TRBV6-5,NA,TRBJ1-5,16,TGTGCCAGCAGTTCGGGAAGGCAATATAGCAATCAGCCCCAGCATTTT,CASSSGRQYSNQPQHF
NA,TRBV7-3,NA,TRBJ1-1,13,TGTGCCAGCAGCTTATCGGAGGGAACTGAAGCTTTCTTT,CASSLSEGTEAFF